These 31 T cell receptor beta chains share one sample of origin, sequenced in a study of T-cell memory formation after mild COVID-19. One entry per CDR3 protein, called by TCRdb with MiXCR from the 5' RACE reads. The profile shows 190,000 or so distinct CDR3 sequences, over 9.5% of them singletons. The source material was PBMCs or a T cell subset sorted from them (not recorded which). These receptors all come from a man younger than 30 who had mild COVID-19 (a few samples of this study predate the infection). Cell type and time point are not known.

A few counts support this clonotype. This rearrangement joins TRBV6-2 or TRBV6-3 to TRBJ1-1; D uncertain. With 11 bases removed from V and 2 bases from J, the gap between germline ends came to 12 bases. Germline V gene sequence: CDR1 MNHEY, CDR2 SVGEGT. The CDR3 runs to 12 residues. The CDR3 is CARLTGNTEAFF. The CDR3 nucleotides are TGTGCCCGCCTTACGGGCAACACTGAAGCTTTCTTT.

This clonotype was seen a few times. This chain joins TRBV12-3 or TRBV12-4 and TRBJ2-1; TRBD2 matches 9 bases. This CDR3 comprises 15 residues. V lost 3 bases, J lost 6 bases, and 6 bases stayed unmatched. This CDR3 reads CASSFHLTSGNEQFF. Here the CDR3 DNA reads TGTGCCAGCAGTTTCCACTTGACTAGCGGCAATGAGCAGTTCTTC.

V gene TRBV13 combines with J gene TRBJ2-5; TRBD2 matches 8 bases. V shed 5 bases, J shed 1 base, and the junction held 6 bases outside the gene matches. Germline V gene data show CDR1 as PRHDT and CDR2 as FYEKMQ (reference sequence). CDR3 length equals 15 residues. The CDR3 spells CASSLPGGRQETQYF. The CDR3 DNA follows: TGTGCCAGCAGCCTCCCGGGGGGGCGCCAAGAGACCCAGTACTTC.

This clonotype was seen more than once but under ten times. The rearrangement joins TRBV5-4 to TRBJ2-3, with D unclear. V gave up 4 bases and J gave up 3 bases, with 6 bases separating them. The CDR3 has 12 residues. The germline CDR1 and CDR2 sequences are SGHNT and YYREEE (reference sequence). Written as DNA, the CDR3 is TGTGCCAGCAGCGTCGAGACAGATACGCAGTATTTT. It yields the protein CASSVETDTQYF.

This clonotype was counted between two and nine times. The chain uses TRBV7-2 and TRBJ1-6; no clear D gene. Germline CDR1 reads SGHTA; CDR2 reads FQGNSA. The V and J ends lost 1 base and 9 bases respectively, with 13 bases between them. CDR3 size: 15 residues. The CDR3 loop reads CASSLVSDRSSPLHF. The CDR3 DNA sequence: TGTGCCAGCAGCTTAGTATCAGATAGGAGTTCACCCCTCCACTTT.

This clonotype was seen a handful of times. The rearrangement joins TRBV7-2 to TRBJ2-5; D remains unclear. Germline V gives CDR1 SGHTA, CDR2 FQGNSA. This CDR3 is built from 13 residues. V was shortened by 5 bases and J by 5 bases, with 12 bases between the two germline ends. CDR3 in DNA: TGTGCCAGCAGCACGGTGGGGTGGGAGACCCAGTACTTC. The encoded protein is CASSTVGWETQYF.

This clonotype was recorded many times. The genes are TRBV12-3 or TRBV12-4 and TRBJ2-5, with TRBD2 as a possible D gene (6 bases). V gave up 3 bases and J gave up 2 bases, with 10 bases separating them. The CDR3 consists of 14 residues. CDR3 DNA: TGTGCCAGCAGTTTTGGCGGGGCTCAAGAGACCCAGTACTTC. This gives the protein CASSFGGAQETQYF.

The chain links TRBV7-6 to TRBJ2-3, with 9 bases lining up with TRBD2. This CDR3 has 17 residues. The J segment lost 3 bases and the V segment lost 2 bases, leaving 9 bases of the junction unmatched. Germline lookup yields CDR1 SGHVS and CDR2 FNYEAQ. CDR3 nucleotides: TGTGCCAGCAGCTTATGGCCTAGCGGGGTAGCGACAGATACGCAGTATTTT. Amino acids: CASSLWPSGVATDTQYF.

CDR3 bases: TGTGCCAGCAGTTTAAGACTAGCGGGGCGAAGCTCCTACGAGCAGTACTTC. Encoded protein: CASSLRLAGRSSYEQYF. This chain joins TRBV12-3 or TRBV12-4 and TRBJ2-7, with 11 bases aligning to TRBD2. Germline trimming cut 2 bases from V and 0 bases from J; bases unmatched to any gene: 6. The CDR3 covers 17 residues.

The chain has TRBV5-1 and TRBJ2-5, with 11 positions matching TRBD2. V was clipped by 4 bases and J by 5 bases; unmatched bases: 10. Germline V gene sequence: CDR1 SGHRS, CDR2 YFSETQ. The CDR3 is made up of 16 amino acids. DNA of the CDR3: TGCGCCAGCAGCATGACTAGCGGGAACGGGCGGGAGACCCAGTACTTC. Translated: CASSMTSGNGRETQYF.

The chain uses TRBV4-1 and TRBJ1-3; no clear D gene. There are 13 residues in the CDR3. The ends were cut back, 0 bases at V and 5 bases at J, with 5 bases in the middle. In germline, CDR1 is MGHRA, CDR2 YSYEKL. The CDR3 DNA is TGCGCCAGCAGCCAAGATTCAAGAAACACCATATATTTT. It translates to CASSQDSRNTIYF.

This clonotype was seen only a few times. The chain uses TRBV11-2 and TRBJ1-1, with no clear D. The CDR3 covers 13 residues. V shed 5 bases and J shed 1 base, with 8 bases lying between them. Germline lookup yields CDR1 SGHAT and CDR2 FQNNGV. The CDR3, as DNA: TGTGCCAGCAGCGCACACGAGAACACTGAAGCTTTCTTT. It encodes CASSAHENTEAFF.

This clonotype was seen at least ten times. The chain employs TRBV5-1 and TRBJ1-4, with D perhaps matching TRBD1 (5 bases). CDR3 length equals 16 residues. CDR1 SGHRS and CDR2 YFSETQ come from the germline V gene. Trimming stripped 0 bases from V and 0 bases from J, with 9 bases between. The chain's CDR3 is CASSLGGTTTNEKLFF. Here the CDR3 DNA reads TGCGCCAGCAGCTTGGGAGGGACCACAACTAATGAAAAACTGTTTTTT.

This rearrangement joins TRBV12-3 or TRBV12-4 to TRBJ2-1; TRBD2 might be the D (7 bases). CDR3 length: 15 residues. Between the trimmed V and J ends, which lost 6 bases and 4 bases, there was a span of 16 bases. The CDR3 region has the DNA TGTGCCAGCAGGGAGAGGGGGGGCTCGTACAATGAGCAGTTCTTC. Protein sequence: CASRERGGSYNEQFF.

The rearrangement uses TRBV20-1 and TRBJ2-1; 9 bases are shared with TRBD1. The CDR3 totals 15 residues. Trimming took 5 bases from V and 5 from J; bases not matched to a gene: 10. Germline CDR1 reads DFQATT; CDR2 reads SNEGSKA (reference sequence). CDR3: CSAPNRGLHHNEQFF. As DNA, the CDR3 is TGCAGTGCTCCCAACAGGGGGCTCCACCACAATGAGCAGTTCTTC.

The J gene is TRBJ1-6, the V gene TRBV7-2; the D is unclear. Germline V gene lookup returns CDR1 SGHTA and CDR2 FQGNSA. V shed 3 bases and J shed 6 bases, with 9 bases lying between them. This CDR3 is built from 14 residues. Here the CDR3 DNA reads TGTGCCAGCAGCTTTCCCAGCTTTAATTCACCCCTCCACTTT. Translation: CASSFPSFNSPLHF.

Comments on this clonotype: At one boundary the junction diverges from the germline segment, which might be a read error. This rearrangement joins TRBV7-8 to TRBJ2-3; D is perhaps TRBD2 (6 bases). The germline V gene has CDR1 SGHVS and CDR2 FQNEAQ. This CDR3 is 14 amino acids long. DNA of the CDR3: TGTGTCAGCAGCTTAGCGGAGGGGTCAGATACGCAGTATTTT. Amino acids: CVSSLAEGSDTQYF.

This clonotype counts as medium-sized. CDR3 residues: CASSQDLPPATYEQYV. The CDR3 DNA reads TGTGCCAGCAGCCAAGATTTACCGCCTGCTACCTACGAGCAGTACGTC. The chain employs TRBV3-2 and TRBJ2-7. TRBV3-2 is labeled a pseudogene. The CDR3 covers 16 residues.

This clonotype was counted ten times or more. This sequence joins TRBV7-2 and TRBJ2-3; no definite D call. In germline, CDR1 is SGHTA, CDR2 FQGNSA. There are 13 residues in the CDR3. Trimming removed 5 bases from V and 3 bases from J, with 9 bases in between. CDR3 region: CASSSPETDTQYF. CDR3 nucleotides: TGTGCCAGCAGCAGCCCAGAGACAGATACGCAGTATTTT.

This clonotype appeared many times. The chain links TRBV20-1 to TRBJ1-4; D is unresolved. V lost 2 bases, J lost 8 bases, and 12 bases lay in between. This CDR3 spans 13 amino acids. Germline V lookup: CDR1 DFQATT, CDR2 SNEGSKA (reference sequence). The CDR3, as DNA: TGCAGTGCTAGAATTACAGTCCAAGAAAAACTGTTTTTT. It codes for CSARITVQEKLFF.

The chain recombines TRBV7-9 with TRBJ2-1, with 10 bases aligning to TRBD2. The CDR3 consists of 16 residues. With V trimmed by 6 bases and J by 4 bases, 9 bases remained unmatched. Germline loops: CDR1 SEHNR, CDR2 FQNEAQ (reference sequence). CDR3 nucleotides: TGTGCCAGCAGAGCTCCAGCGGGGGGGCAGTACAATGAGCAGTTCTTC. As protein: CASRAPAGGQYNEQFF.

The chain carries TRBV7-2 and TRBJ2-3, with a weak D call TRBD1 (5 bases). The CDR3 length is 14 residues. V dropped 2 bases and J dropped 3 bases, with 9 bases sitting between them. Germline V gives CDR1 SGHTA, CDR2 FQGNSA. CDR3 sequence (DNA): TGTGCCAGCAGCTTATGGCCAGGGACAGATACGCAGTATTTT. Amino acids: CASSLWPGTDTQYF.

The J gene is TRBJ2-3, the V gene TRBV12-3 or TRBV12-4, with 8 bases fitting TRBD2. V dropped 5 bases and J dropped 4; count of bases not matched to a gene: 8. The CDR3 covers 15 residues. CDR3 loop: CASSPGGGLSDTQYF. CDR3 nucleotide sequence: TGTGCCAGCAGTCCCGGGGGGGGCCTCTCAGATACGCAGTATTTT.

The chain is built from TRBV28 and TRBJ2-1; 7 nucleotides align to TRBD1. Per the germline V gene, CDR1 is MDHEN and CDR2 is SYDVKM. The CDR3 sequence is 14 residues long. After removal of 6 bases from V and 4 bases from J, the junction contained 6 bases not matched to a gene. Here the CDR3 reads CASSPGQPYNEQFF. CDR3 coding DNA: TGTGCCAGCAGCCCGGGACAGCCATACAATGAGCAGTTCTTC.

This clonotype has ten or more counts. The chain carries TRBV5-1 and TRBJ2-3; no firm D call. The germline gives CDR1 SGHRS, CDR2 YFSETQ. Trimming took off 0 bases at V and 4 bases at J, with 6 bases between the two ends. This CDR3 comprises 13 residues. The CDR3 coding sequence is TGCGCCAGCAGCTTGGGGGGATCAGATACGCAGTATTTT. It specifies CASSLGGSDTQYF.

This clonotype was detected only a few times. The V and J genes are TRBV11-2 and TRBJ2-2; D is ambiguous. The germline V gene encodes CDR1 SGHAT and CDR2 FQNNGV. Trimming stripped 5 bases from V and 12 bases from J, with 13 bases between. CDR3 length: 12 amino acids. The DNA for the CDR3 is TGTGCCAGCAGCCCCCCCCCAGTGAAGCTGTTTTTT. Its translation is CASSPPPVKLFF. The entire variable domain, with the rest obtained from reference TRBV11-2 and TRBJ2-2, is as follows: EAGVAQSPRYKIIEKRQSVAFWCNPISGHATLYWYQQILGQGPKLLIQFQNNGVVDDSQLPKDRFSAERLKGVDSTLKIQPAKLEDSAVYLCASSPPPVKLFFGEGSRLTVL.

This chain links TRBV20-1 with TRBJ2-5, with 10 bases matching TRBD2. Germline lookup yields CDR1 DFQATT and CDR2 SNEGSKA (reference sequence). The CDR3 loop spans 15 amino acids. V was clipped by 3 bases and J by 2 bases; unmatched bases: 6. The CDR3 protein is CSARRAGGLQETQYF. The CDR3 DNA follows: TGCAGTGCTAGGCGAGCGGGGGGGCTTCAAGAGACCCAGTACTTC.

This clonotype was seen a handful of times. The CDR3 DNA reads as TGTGCCAGCAGGAAGGACAGTCAGGAGCAGTTCTTC. As protein: CASRKDSQEQFF. This chain uses TRBV12-3 or TRBV12-4 with TRBJ2-1, with D perhaps TRBD1 (6 bases). The CDR3 sequence is 12 residues long. Trimming cost V 6 bases and J 10 bases, with 13 bases left between them.

This clonotype was recorded a few times. The rearrangement links TRBV20-1 to TRBJ2-2; 11 positions match TRBD2. This CDR3 is 16 amino acids long. V lost 6 bases and J lost 1; bases outside the gene matches: 7. Germline values: CDR1 DFQATT, CDR2 SNEGSKA (reference sequence). CDR3 sequence reads: CSARVLAGGNTGELFF. In nucleotides, the CDR3 is TGCAGTGCCCGGGTTCTAGCGGGGGGGAACACCGGGGAGCTGTTTTTT.

The chain is built from TRBV20-1 and TRBJ1-1; D gene ambiguous. The V end was cut by 0 bases, the J end by 4 bases, with 15 bases between. There are 15 residues in the CDR3. Per germline, CDR1 DFQATT and CDR2 SNEGSKA (reference sequence). CDR3 nucleotides: TGCAGTGCTAGAGACGGATTGGCGGGAGTCACTGAAGCTTTCTTT. It codes for CSARDGLAGVTEAFF.

The sample holds a few counts of this clonotype. The chain recombines TRBV12-3 or TRBV12-4 with TRBJ2-4; D gene ambiguous. V gave up 1 base and J gave up 6 bases, with 10 bases separating them. The CDR3 spans 14 residues. The CDR3 bases are TGTGCCAGCAGTTTAGGTTATACCTTAAACATTCAGTACTTC. This codes for CASSLGYTLNIQYF.